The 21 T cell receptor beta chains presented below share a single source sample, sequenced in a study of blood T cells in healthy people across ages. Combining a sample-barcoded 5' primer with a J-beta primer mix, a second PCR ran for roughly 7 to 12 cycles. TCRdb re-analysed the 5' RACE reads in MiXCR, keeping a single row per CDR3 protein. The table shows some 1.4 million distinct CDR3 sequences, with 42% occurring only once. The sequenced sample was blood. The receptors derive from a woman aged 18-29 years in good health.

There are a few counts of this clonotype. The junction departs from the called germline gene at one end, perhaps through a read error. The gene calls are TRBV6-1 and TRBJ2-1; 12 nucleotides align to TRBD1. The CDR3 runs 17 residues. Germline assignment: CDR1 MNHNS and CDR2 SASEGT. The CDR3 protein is CASSEALRGQGADELFF. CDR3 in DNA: TGTGCCAGCAGTGAAGCGCTTCGGGGACAGGGGGCCGATGAGCTGTTCTTC.

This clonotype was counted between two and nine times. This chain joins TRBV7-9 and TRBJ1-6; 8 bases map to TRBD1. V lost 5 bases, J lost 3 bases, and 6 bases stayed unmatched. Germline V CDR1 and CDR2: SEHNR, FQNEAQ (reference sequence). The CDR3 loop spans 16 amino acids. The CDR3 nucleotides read TGTGCCAGCAGCGTGGACAGGGCTGGCTATAATTCACCCCTCCACTTT. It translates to CASSVDRAGYNSPLHF.

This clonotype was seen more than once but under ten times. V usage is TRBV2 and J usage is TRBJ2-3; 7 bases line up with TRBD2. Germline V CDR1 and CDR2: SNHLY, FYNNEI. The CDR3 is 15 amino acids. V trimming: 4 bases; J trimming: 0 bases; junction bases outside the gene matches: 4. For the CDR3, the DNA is TGTGCCAGCAGTGGACTAGCAATAAGCACAGATACGCAGTATTTT. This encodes CASSGLAISTDTQYF. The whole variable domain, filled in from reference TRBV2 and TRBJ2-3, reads EPEVTQTPSHQVTQMGQEVILRCVPISNHLYFYWYRQILGQKVEFLVSFYNNEISEKSEIFDDQFSVERPDGSNFTLKIRSTKLEDSAMYFCASSGLAISTDTQYFGPGTRLTVL.

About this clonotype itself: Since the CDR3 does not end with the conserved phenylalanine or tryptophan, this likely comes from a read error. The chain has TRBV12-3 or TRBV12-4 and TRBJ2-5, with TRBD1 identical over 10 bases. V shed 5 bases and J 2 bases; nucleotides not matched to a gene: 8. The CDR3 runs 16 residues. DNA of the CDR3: TGTGCCAGCAGTCTATCAAGGACAGGGGGGCAAGAGACCCAGTACTAC. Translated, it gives CASSLSRTGGQETQYY.

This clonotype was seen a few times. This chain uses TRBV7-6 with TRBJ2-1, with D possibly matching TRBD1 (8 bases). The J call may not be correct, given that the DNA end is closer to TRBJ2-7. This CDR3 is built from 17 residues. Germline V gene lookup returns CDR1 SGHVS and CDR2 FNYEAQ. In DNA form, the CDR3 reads TGTGCCAGCAGCTTTGAATACAGCGGGACAGGATACAATGAGCAGTACTTC. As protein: CASSFEYSGTGYNEQYF.

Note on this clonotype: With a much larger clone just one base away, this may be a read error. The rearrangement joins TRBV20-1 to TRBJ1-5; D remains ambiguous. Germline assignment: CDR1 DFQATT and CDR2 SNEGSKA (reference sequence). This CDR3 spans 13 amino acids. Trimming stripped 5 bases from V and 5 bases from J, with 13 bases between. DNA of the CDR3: TGCAGTGCTGCAGCCACGTCCGATCAGCCCCAGCATTTT. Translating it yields CSAAATSDQPQHF.

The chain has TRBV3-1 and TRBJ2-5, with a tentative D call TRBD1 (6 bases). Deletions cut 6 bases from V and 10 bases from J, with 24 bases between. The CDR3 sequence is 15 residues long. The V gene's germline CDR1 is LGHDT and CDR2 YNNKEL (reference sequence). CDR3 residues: CASRPRDTSYEGQYF. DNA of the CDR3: TGTGCCAGCAGGCCACGGGACACCTCTTATGAGGGCCAGTACTTC.

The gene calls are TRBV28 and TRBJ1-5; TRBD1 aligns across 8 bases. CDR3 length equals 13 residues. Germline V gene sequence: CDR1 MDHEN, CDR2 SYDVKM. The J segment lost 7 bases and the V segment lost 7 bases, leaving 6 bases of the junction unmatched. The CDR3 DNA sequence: TGTGCCAGCATACAGGGGGTTGGCCAGCCCCAGCATTTT. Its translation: CASIQGVGQPQHF.

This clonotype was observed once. This CDR3 reads CASSYGDFLTGELFF. In DNA, the CDR3 is TGTGCCAGCAGTTACGGAGATTTTCTTACCGGGGAGCTGTTTTTT. V gene TRBV6-2 or TRBV6-3 combines with J gene TRBJ2-2; D is uncertain. Germline assignment: CDR1 MNHEY and CDR2 SVGEGT. CDR3 length: 15 amino acids. Trimming stripped 2 bases from V and 5 bases from J, with 12 bases between.

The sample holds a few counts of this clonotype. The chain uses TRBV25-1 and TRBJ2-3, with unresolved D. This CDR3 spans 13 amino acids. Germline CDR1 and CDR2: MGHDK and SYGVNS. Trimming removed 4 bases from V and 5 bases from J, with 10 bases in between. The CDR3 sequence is CASSGPGKDTQYF. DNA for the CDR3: TGTGCCAGCAGTGGGCCGGGTAAAGATACGCAGTATTTT.

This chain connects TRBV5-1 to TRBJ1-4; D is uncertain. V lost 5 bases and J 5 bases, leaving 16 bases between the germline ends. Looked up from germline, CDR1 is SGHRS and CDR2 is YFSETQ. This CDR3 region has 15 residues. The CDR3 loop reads CASRLAVNINEKLFF. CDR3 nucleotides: TGCGCCAGCAGGCTGGCGGTAAACATAAATGAAAAACTGTTTTTT.

CDR3 DNA: TGTGCCAGCAGATTCCCCGACCAAGAGACCCAGTACTTC. This codes for CASRFPDQETQYF. The rearrangement links TRBV3-1 to TRBJ2-5; no clear D. The V end was cut by 6 bases, the J end by 0 bases, with 8 bases between. This CDR3 has 13 amino acids. Germline lookup yields CDR1 LGHDT and CDR2 YNNKEL (reference sequence).

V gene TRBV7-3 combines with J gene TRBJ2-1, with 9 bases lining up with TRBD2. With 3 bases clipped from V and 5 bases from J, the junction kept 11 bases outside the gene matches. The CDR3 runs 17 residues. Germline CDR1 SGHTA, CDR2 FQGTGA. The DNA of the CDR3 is TGTGCCAGCAGCTTCAATGGGGGGACTAGCATCCACAATGAGCAGTTCTTC. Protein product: CASSFNGGTSIHNEQFF.

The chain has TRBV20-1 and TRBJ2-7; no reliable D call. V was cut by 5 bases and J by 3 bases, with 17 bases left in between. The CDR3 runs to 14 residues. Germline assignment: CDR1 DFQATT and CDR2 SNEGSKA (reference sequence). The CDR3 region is CSAARPGSDYEQYF. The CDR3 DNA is TGCAGTGCTGCTCGTCCGGGCAGTGACTACGAGCAGTACTTC.

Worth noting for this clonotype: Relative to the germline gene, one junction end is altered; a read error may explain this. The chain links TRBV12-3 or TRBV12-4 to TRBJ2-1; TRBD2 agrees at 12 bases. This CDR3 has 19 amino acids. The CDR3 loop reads CVSSLVAKGLAGNRNEQFF. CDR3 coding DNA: TGTGTCAGCAGTTTAGTGGCAAAAGGACTAGCGGGAAATAGAAATGAGCAGTTCTTC.

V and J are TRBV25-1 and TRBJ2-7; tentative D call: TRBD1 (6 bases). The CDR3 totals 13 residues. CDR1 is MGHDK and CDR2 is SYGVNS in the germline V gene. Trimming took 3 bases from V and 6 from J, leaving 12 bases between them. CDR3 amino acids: CASSEWTAREQYF. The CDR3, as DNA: TGTGCCAGCAGTGAGTGGACAGCCCGCGAGCAGTACTTC.

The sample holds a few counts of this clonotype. CDR3: CSASSPRGLEETQYF. The CDR3 nucleotides are TGCAGTGCTAGTAGTCCCAGAGGGCTTGAAGAGACCCAGTACTTC. The J gene is TRBJ2-5, the V gene TRBV20-1; a possible D gene is TRBD2 (5 bases). In germline, CDR1 is DFQATT, CDR2 SNEGSKA (reference sequence). The CDR3 length is 15 residues. The ends were cut back, 3 bases at V and 3 bases at J, with 17 bases in the middle.

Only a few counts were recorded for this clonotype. The CDR3, as DNA: TGTGCCAGCAGTACCTCGCTGTACTACAATGAGCAGTTCTTC. Translating gives CASSTSLYYNEQFF. V gene TRBV6-1 combines with J gene TRBJ2-1; D remains ambiguous. The CDR3 extends over 14 amino acids. Trimming took off 5 bases at V and 3 bases at J, with 11 bases between the two ends. Germline values: CDR1 MNHNS, CDR2 SASEGT.

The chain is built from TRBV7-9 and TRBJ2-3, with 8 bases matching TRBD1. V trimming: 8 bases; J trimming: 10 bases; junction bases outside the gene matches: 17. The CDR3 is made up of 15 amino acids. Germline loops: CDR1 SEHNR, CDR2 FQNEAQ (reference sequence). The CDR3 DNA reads TGTGCCAGCCGACCAGGGCAGGGGGCAATGGATGCGCAGTATTTT. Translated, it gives CASRPGQGAMDAQYF.

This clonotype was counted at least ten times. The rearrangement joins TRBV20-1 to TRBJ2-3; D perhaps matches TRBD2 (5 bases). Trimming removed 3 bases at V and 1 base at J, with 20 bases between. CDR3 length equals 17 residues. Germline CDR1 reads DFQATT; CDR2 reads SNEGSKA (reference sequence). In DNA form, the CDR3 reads TGCAGTGCTAGCGGGCTAGCTAACCCTGAGGGCACAGATACGCAGTATTTT. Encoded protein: CSASGLANPEGTDTQYF.

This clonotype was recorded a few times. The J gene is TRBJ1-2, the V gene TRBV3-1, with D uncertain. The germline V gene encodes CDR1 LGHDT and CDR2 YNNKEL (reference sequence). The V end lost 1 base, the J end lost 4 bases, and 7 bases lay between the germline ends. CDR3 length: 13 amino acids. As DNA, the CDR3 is TGTGCCAGCAGCCAAGGAGAGGTCTATGGCTACACCTTC. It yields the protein CASSQGEVYGYTF. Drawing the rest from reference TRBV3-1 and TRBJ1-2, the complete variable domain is DTAVSQTPKYLVTQMGNDKSIKCEQNLGHDTMYWYKQDSKKFLKIMFSYNNKELIINETVPNRFSPKSPDKAHLNLHINSLELGDSAVYFCASSQGEVYGYTFGSGTRLTVV.